The rows below give T cell receptor beta chains drawn from one sample of a study of technical replicates of blood from a handful of donors. This table comes from immunoSEQ multiplex PCR, and its TCRdb copy is limited to in-frame clones, with some not included. The sample shows around 70,000 clones, 90% to 95% of them seen only once. The specimen sequenced was T cells isolated from PBMCs. Source of these receptors: a human donor in good health. The CDR3 runs from the conserved cysteine through the conserved F or W. Fields, in order: V gene, D gene, J gene, clone size, CDR3 DNA, CDR3 protein. A D gene is named only where the DNA matches it firmly. Not all rows give a size; the values are once, few, many and, for expanded clones, a class.

TRBV4-1	.	TRBJ2-1	.	TGCGCCAGCAGGAGGGGGGGGTCCTACAATGAGCAGTTCTTC	CASRRGGSYNEQFF
TRBV5-8	TRBD1	TRBJ1-2	.	TGTGCCAGCAGCCCCGACAGGGACTATGGCTACACCTTC	CASSPDRDYGYTF
TRBV10-3	.	TRBJ1-3	.	TGTGCCATCAGTTCCTTGGGAGATAGAGGATACTCTGGAAACACCATATATTTT	CAISSLGDRGYSGNTIYF
TRBV4-1	.	TRBJ2-3	.	TGCGCCAGCAGCCCTAAGGGTGGGTTAGGACTAAAAAACACAGATACGCAGTATTTT	CASSPKGGLGLKNTDTQYF
TRBV7-2	TRBD1	TRBJ2-1	once	TGTGCCAGCAGCTACCTAGGGGGCTATGAGCAGTTCTTC	CASSYLGGYEQFF
TRBV7-2	.	TRBJ1-2	once	TGTGCCAGCAGCTCGACAGGCTCCTTCGGCTACACCTTC	CASSSTGSFGYTF
TRBV5-1	.	TRBJ2-5	.	TGCGCCAGCACCTTCTTCCTTGGGGGGGGCCAGACCCAGTACTTC	CASTFFLGGGQTQYF
TRBV12-5	.	TRBJ2-5	once	TGTGCTAGTGGTTTGGGTAACACGTCGGCGGGAGAGACCCAGTACTTC	CASGLGNTSAGETQYF
TRBV27	.	TRBJ1-2	.	TGTGCCAGCAGTTTTCGTGCGGAAGGCTATGGCTACACCTTC	CASSFRAEGYGYTF
TRBV30	TRBD1	TRBJ1-2	.	TGTGCCTGGGTGGGACAGGGCCACTATGGCTACACCTTC	CAWVGQGHYGYTF
TRBV6-1	.	TRBJ1-1	.	TGTGCCAGCAGCCCGACCCGGGGGAACACTGAAGCTTTCTTT	CASSPTRGNTEAFF
TRBV28	TRBD1	TRBJ2-7	.	TGTGCCAGCAGTTTGGGGACAGGGGGCTACGAGCAGTACTTC	CASSLGTGGYEQYF
TRBV5-1	TRBD2	TRBJ2-3	.	TGCGCCAGCAGCCCGGGGGGGGACACAGATACGCAGTATTTT	CASSPGGDTDTQYF
TRBV18	TRBD1	TRBJ1-4	once	TGTGCCAGCTCACCGGGCAGGGGGGACGAAAAACTGTTTTTT	CASSPGRGDEKLFF
TRBV5-1	.	TRBJ2-7	.	TGCGCCAGCAGCGTGGGTTCGTACGAGCAGTACTTC	CASSVGSYEQYF
TRBV11-1	.	TRBJ1-2	.	TGTGCCAGCAGCGCTCAGGCTAACTATGGCTACACCTTC	CASSAQANYGYTF
TRBV7-9	.	TRBJ2-3	.	TGTGCCAGCAGCTCTACAAACGGGGGAGCAACAGATACGCAGTATTTT	CASSSTNGGATDTQYF
TRBV4-2	.	TRBJ2-5	.	TGTGCCAGCAGCCAAGGGGAGACCGAGACCCAGTACTTC	CASSQGETETQYF
TRBV10-1	.	TRBJ1-2	.	TGCGCCAGCAGTGAGTCGTCACGGAACTATGGCTACACCTTC	CASSESSRNYGYTF
TRBV5-6	.	TRBJ2-7	once	TGTGCCAGCAGAAACGGACATGGTGGCTACGAGCAGTACTTC	CASRNGHGGYEQYF
TRBV21-1	.	TRBJ2-7	.	TGTGCCAGCAGCAAAGCCCCGAATCTAGCGGACACATACGAGCAGTACTTC	CASSKAPNLADTYEQYF
TRBV19	.	TRBJ1-5	few	TGTGCCAGTAACAGGGATGGCAATCAGCCCCAGCATTTT	CASNRDGNQPQHF
TRBV7-9	.	TRBJ2-3	.	TGTGCCAGCAGCTTTGGGGGAGGACACACAGATACGCAGTATTTT	CASSFGGGHTDTQYF
TRBV11-3	.	TRBJ2-7	.	TGTGCCAGCAGCCTAGGGGGAGGGGGCTCCTACGAGCAGTACTTC	CASSLGGGGSYEQYF
TRBV28	TRBD1	TRBJ1-1	.	TGTGCCAGCAGTTCCCCATGGACAGGGAACACTGAAGCTTTCTTT	CASSSPWTGNTEAFF
TRBV7-8	.	TRBJ1-5	.	TGTGCCAGCAGCTTAGAGATGGCGGGGAATCAGCCCCAGCATTTT	CASSLEMAGNQPQHF
TRBV27	TRBD1	TRBJ2-1	.	TGTGCCAGCACGCATCGGACAGGGGGGGGAGGATACAATGAGCAGTTCTTC	CASTHRTGGGGYNEQFF
TRBV27	.	TRBJ2-7	.	TGTGCCACCATACCTCTGGGCTTAAGCTCCTACGAGCAGTACTTC	CATIPLGLSSYEQYF
TRBV30	.	TRBJ1-1	once	TGTGCCTGGAGTGTTGGGGTCAGGGGCACTGAAGCTTTCTTT	CAWSVGVRGTEAFF
TRBV28	.	TRBJ1-5	.	TGTGCCAGCAGTTTAGGGGGGAGGAATCAGCCCCAGCATTTT	CASSLGGRNQPQHF
TRBV9	TRBD1	TRBJ1-2	.	TGTGCCAGCAGCGGTGGACAGGGGGCAGCGAACTATGGCTACACCTTC	CASSGGQGAANYGYTF
TRBV21-1	.	TRBJ1-3	.	TGTGCCAGCAGCTCCCGGGACAGGGAGGGTAGAAACACCATATATTTT	CASSSRDREGRNTIYF
TRBV5-6	.	TRBJ2-1	.	TGTGCCAGCAGCTTGGGAGAGGGGGATGAGCAGTTCTTC	CASSLGEGDEQFF
TRBV21-1	.	TRBJ2-3	.	TGTGCCAGCAGCAAGAAGGCCCCGGGACTAGCGGGAGATACGCAGTATTTT	CASSKKAPGLAGDTQYF
TRBV11-2	TRBD1	TRBJ1-1	.	TGTGCCAGCAGCTTACAGGGGGAAACTGAAGCTTTCTTT	CASSLQGETEAFF
TRBV5-1	.	TRBJ1-5	.	TGCGCCAGCAGCTTGACGGGGGATAGCAATCAGCCCCAGCATTTT	CASSLTGDSNQPQHF
TRBV5-6	.	TRBJ1-4	.	TGTGCCAGCAGCCACGGACAGAGAGGGCTTAATGAAAAACTGTTTTTT	CASSHGQRGLNEKLFF
TRBV6-5	TRBD1	TRBJ1-1	.	TGTGCCAGCACCGGGACAGGGGGGACTGAAGCTTTCTTT	CASTGTGGTEAFF
TRBV13	.	TRBJ1-1	.	TGTGCCAGCAGCTTAGGTGCGGTCACTGAAGCTTTCTTT	CASSLGAVTEAFF
TRBV28	.	TRBJ1-5	.	TGTGCCAGCATCACGGGCGGGAGGGAAGATCAGCCCCAGCATTTT	CASITGGREDQPQHF
TRBV27	.	TRBJ2-2	.	TGTGCCAGCAGTTCCGACACCACCGGGGAGCTGTTTTTT	CASSSDTTGELFF
TRBV28	TRBD2	TRBJ2-7	.	TGTGCCAGCAGGCAACTAGCGGGAGGGTCCTACGAGCAGTACTTC	CASRQLAGGSYEQYF
TRBV4-2	.	TRBJ1-1	.	TGTGCCAGCAGCGGCCAACAGGGATGGACTGAAGCTTTCTTT	CASSGQQGWTEAFF
TRBV30	.	TRBJ2-5	.	TGTGCCTGGAGTCGCAGTTACCAAGAGACCCAGTACTTC	CAWSRSYQETQYF
TRBV30	TRBD2	TRBJ2-3	.	TGTGCCTGGAACTGGGAAAGCGGGGTAAATACGCAGTATTTT	CAWNWESGVNTQYF
TRBV11-3	TRBD1	TRBJ2-7	.	TGTGCCAGCAGCTCGTCGGGACAGGGGGCCTACGAGCAGTACTTC	CASSSSGQGAYEQYF
TRBV5-1	.	TRBJ1-4	.	TGCGCCAGCAGCTCGGACTGGGGGAGGGAAAAACTGTTTTTT	CASSSDWGREKLFF
TRBV9	.	TRBJ1-2	.	TGTGCCAGCAGCGTAGAACGAGGGAACTATGGCTACACCTTC	CASSVERGNYGYTF
TRBV29-1	.	TRBJ2-7	.	TGCAGCGTCGGAGGAGTCTTCTCGTACGAGCAGTACTTC	CSVGGVFSYEQYF
TRBV6-5	.	TRBJ2-3	.	TGTGCCAGCAGTCAATCCATTTCAGATACGCAGTATTTT	CASSQSISDTQYF
TRBV5-1	.	TRBJ2-6	.	TGCGCCAGCAGCTTGTCTGCCAGAACAGCCACCGGGGCCAACGTCCTGACTTTC	CASSLSARTATGANVLTF
TRBV29-1	TRBD1	TRBJ2-7	.	TGCAGCGTTGAACGAGACAGGGTACCCTACGAGCAGTACTTC	CSVERDRVPYEQYF
TRBV25-1	.	TRBJ1-1	once	TGTGCCAGCAGAAGGGGAAACACTGAAGCTTTCTTT	CASRRGNTEAFF
TRBV27	.	TRBJ1-1	few	TGTGCCAGCAGCCAGGGAATGAACACTGAAGCTTTCTTT	CASSQGMNTEAFF